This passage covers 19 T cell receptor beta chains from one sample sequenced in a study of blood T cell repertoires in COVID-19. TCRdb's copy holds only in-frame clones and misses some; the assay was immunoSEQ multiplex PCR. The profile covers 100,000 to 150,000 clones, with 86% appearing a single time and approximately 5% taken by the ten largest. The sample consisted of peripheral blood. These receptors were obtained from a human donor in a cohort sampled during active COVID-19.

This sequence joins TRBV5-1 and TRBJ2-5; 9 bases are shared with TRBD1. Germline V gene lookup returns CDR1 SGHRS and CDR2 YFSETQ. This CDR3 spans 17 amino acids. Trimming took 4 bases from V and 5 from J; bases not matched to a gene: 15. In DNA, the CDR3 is TGCGCCAGCAGCCCCTGGACAGGGGATGTCGCGGCCGAGACCCAGTACTTC. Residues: CASSPWTGDVAAETQYF. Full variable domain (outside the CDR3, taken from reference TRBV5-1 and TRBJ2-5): KAGVTQTPRYLIKTRGQQVTLSCSPISGHRSVSWYQQTPGQGLQFLFEYFSETQRNKGNFPGRFSGRQFSNSRSEMNVSTLELGDSALYLCASSPWTGDVAAETQYFGPGTRLLVL.

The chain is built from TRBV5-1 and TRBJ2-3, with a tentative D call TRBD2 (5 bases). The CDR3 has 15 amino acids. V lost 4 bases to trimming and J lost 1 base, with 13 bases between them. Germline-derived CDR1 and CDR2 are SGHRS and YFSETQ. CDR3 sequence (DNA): TGCGCCAGCAGCCCCCCCCCGCGGGGCACAGATACGCAGTATTTT. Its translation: CASSPPPRGTDTQYF.

The CDR3 sequence is CASSQILLAEQFF. For the CDR3, the DNA is TGTGCCAGCAGCCAAATCCTACTTGCCGAGCAGTTCTTC. V and J are TRBV14 and TRBJ2-1; D ambiguous. Trimming stripped 2 bases from V and 10 bases from J, with 12 bases between. Germline CDR1 and CDR2: SGHDN and FVKESK. This CDR3 region has 13 residues. Filled out from reference TRBV14 and TRBJ2-1, the complete variable domain reads EAGVTQFPSHSVIEKGQTVTLRCDPISGHDNLYWYRRVMGKEIKFLLHFVKESKQDESGMPNNRFLAERTGGTYSTLKVQPAELEDSGVYFCASSQILLAEQFFGPGTRLTVL.

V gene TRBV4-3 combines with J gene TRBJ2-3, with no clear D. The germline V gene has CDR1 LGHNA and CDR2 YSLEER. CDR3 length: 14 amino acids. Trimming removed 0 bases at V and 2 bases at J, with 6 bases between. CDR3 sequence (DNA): TGCGCCAGCAGCCAAGATACTACCACAGATACGCAGTATTTT. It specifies CASSQDTTTDTQYF.

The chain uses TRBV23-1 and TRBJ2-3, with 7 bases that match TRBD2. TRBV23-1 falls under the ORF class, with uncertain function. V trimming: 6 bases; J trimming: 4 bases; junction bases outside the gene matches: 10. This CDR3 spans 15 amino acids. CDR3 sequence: CASRRWQRDADTQYF. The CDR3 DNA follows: TGCGCCAGCAGACGATGGCAGCGGGACGCAGATACGCAGTATTTT.

The CDR3 loop reads CASSSAVSEQFF. As DNA, the CDR3 is TGTGCCAGTAGTTCCGCGGTTAGTGAGCAGTTCTTC. The chain employs TRBV19 and TRBJ2-1; D gene unclear. Germline lookup yields CDR1 LNHDA and CDR2 SQIVND (reference sequence). The CDR3 runs 12 residues. V was trimmed by 5 bases and J by 9 bases, leaving 11 bases between them.

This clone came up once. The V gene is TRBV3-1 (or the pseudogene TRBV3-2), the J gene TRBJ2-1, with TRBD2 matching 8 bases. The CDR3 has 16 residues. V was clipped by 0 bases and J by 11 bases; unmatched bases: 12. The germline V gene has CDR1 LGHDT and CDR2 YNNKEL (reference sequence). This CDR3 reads CASSQEGAGVGRKQFF. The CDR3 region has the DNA TGTGCCAGCAGCCAAGAAGGAGCGGGAGTTGGGCGGAAGCAGTTCTTC.

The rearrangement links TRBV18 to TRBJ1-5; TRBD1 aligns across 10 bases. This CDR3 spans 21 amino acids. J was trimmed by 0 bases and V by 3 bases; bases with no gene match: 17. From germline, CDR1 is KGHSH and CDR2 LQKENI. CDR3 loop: CASSPVPQPGQGLYSNQPQHF. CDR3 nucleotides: TGTGCCAGCTCACCCGTCCCCCAGCCGGGACAGGGGCTCTATAGCAATCAGCCCCAGCATTTT.

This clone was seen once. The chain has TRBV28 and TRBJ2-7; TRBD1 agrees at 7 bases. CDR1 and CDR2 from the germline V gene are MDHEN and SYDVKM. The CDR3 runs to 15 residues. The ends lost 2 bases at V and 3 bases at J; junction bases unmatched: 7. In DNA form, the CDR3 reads TGTGCCAGCAGTTTACCGACAGGGAACGGCTACGAGCAGTACTTC. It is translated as CASSLPTGNGYEQYF.

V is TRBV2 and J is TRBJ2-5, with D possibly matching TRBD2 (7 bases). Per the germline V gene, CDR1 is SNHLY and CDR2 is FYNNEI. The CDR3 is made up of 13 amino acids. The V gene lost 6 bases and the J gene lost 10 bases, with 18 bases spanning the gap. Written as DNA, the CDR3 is TGTGCCAGCAGCCGAGGGGGGGGTTGGGACCAGTACTTC. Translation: CASSRGGGWDQYF.

The CDR3 spells CASSLATSEGVSEQFF. As DNA, the CDR3 is TGCGCCAGCAGCTTGGCAACTAGCGAGGGGGTGAGTGAGCAGTTCTTC. This sequence joins TRBV5-1 and TRBJ2-1, with a weak D call TRBD2 (7 bases). The CDR3 has 16 residues. Germline V gene sequence: CDR1 SGHRS, CDR2 YFSETQ. The ends were cut back, 0 bases at V and 9 bases at J, with 19 bases in the middle.

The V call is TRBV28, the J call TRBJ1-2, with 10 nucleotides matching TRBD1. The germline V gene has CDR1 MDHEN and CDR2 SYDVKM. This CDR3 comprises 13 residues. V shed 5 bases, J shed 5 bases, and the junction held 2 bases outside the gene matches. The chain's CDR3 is CASSRQGAYGYTF. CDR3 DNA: TGTGCCAGCAGTCGACAGGGGGCATATGGCTACACCTTC.

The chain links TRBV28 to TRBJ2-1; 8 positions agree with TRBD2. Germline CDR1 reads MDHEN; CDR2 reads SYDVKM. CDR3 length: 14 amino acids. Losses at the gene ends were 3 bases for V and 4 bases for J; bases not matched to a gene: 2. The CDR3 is CASSFPSGYNEQFF. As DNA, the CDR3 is TGTGCCAGCAGTTTCCCTAGCGGGTACAATGAGCAGTTCTTC.

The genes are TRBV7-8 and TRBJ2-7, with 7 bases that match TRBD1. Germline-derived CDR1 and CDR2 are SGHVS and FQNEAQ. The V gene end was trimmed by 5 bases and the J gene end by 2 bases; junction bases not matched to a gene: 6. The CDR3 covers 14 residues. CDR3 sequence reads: CASSDRVSAYEQYF. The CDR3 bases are TGTGCCAGCAGCGACAGGGTTTCGGCCTACGAGCAGTACTTC. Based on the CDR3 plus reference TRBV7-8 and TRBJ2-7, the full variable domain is GAGVSQSPRYKVAKRGQDVALRCDPISGHVSLFWYQQALGQGPEFLTYFQNEAQLDKSGLPSDRFFAERPEGSVSTLKIQRTQQEDSAVYLCASSDRVSAYEQYFGPGTRLTVT.

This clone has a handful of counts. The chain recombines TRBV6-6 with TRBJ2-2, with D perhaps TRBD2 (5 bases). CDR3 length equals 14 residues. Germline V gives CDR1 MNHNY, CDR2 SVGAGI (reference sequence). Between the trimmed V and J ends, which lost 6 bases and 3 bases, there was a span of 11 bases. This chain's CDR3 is CASSSPGYTGELFF. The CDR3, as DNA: TGTGCCAGCAGCAGTCCGGGATACACCGGGGAGCTGTTTTTT.

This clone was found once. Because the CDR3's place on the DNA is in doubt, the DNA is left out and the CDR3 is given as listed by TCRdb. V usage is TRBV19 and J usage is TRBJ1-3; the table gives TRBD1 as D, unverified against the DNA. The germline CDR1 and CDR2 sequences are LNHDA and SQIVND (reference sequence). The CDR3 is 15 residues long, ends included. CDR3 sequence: CASSILANSGNTIYF.

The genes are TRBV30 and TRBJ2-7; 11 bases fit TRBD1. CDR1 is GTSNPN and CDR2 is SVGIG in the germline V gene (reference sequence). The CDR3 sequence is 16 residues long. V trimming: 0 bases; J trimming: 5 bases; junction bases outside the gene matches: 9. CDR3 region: CAWSVGAGTGGNEQYF. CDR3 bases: TGTGCCTGGAGTGTAGGGGCCGGGACAGGGGGAAACGAGCAGTACTTC.

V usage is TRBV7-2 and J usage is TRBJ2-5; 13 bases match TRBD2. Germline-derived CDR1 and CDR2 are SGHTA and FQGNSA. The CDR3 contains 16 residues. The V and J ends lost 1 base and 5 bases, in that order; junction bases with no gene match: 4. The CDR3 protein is CASSLGTSGRTETQYF. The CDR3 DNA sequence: TGTGCCAGCAGCTTAGGGACTAGCGGGAGAACGGAGACCCAGTACTTC.

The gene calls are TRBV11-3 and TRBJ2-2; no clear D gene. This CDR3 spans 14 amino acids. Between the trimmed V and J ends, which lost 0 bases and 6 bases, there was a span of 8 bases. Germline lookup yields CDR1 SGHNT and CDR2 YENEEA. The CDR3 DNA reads TGTGCCAGCAGCTTAGATCACGGAGCCGGGGAGCTGTTTTTT. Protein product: CASSLDHGAGELFF.